This T cell receptor beta chain derives from a study of cytomegalovirus exposure and HLA in healthy donors. Study-wide context: Tens of millions of unique TCRs from HLA-typed donors were held in an early release of data. Points from the study as a whole: An analysis that was carried out later associated 16,000 or so TCR beta sequences with HLA alleles at 0.05 false discovery rate.

This CDR3 is built from 16 residues. Germline V gene lookup returns CDR1 MNHEY and CDR2 SMNVEV (reference sequence). V was cut by 1 base and J by 12 bases, with 19 bases left in between. PCR involved 60 Vbeta and 13 Jbeta primers. Only in-frame clones appear in the TCRdb table, and some are missing; sequencing was by immunoSEQ multiplex PCR. The sample holds some 92,000 clones, more than 60% seen once. On this clone: The antigen is unknown.

The sequence derives from a man younger than 35 in good health and CMV-seropositive. V usage is TRBV27 and J usage is TRBJ1-6, with D possibly matching TRBD1 (6 bases). The sample consisted of PBMCs. CDR3 nucleotide sequence: TGTGCCAGCAGTTTATTACAAGGACAGTCTCCCAGACCCCTCCACTTT. Its translation is CASSLLQGQSPRPLHF.